This T cell receptor beta chain stems from a study of blood T cell repertoires in COVID-19. About the study: Samples representing acute and convalescent COVID-19 were sourced from the United States, Italy and Spain. The cDNA or gDNA used as material had been derived from T cells, B-cell-depleted T cells, or PBMCs.

The V gene end was trimmed by 6 bases and the J gene end by 5 bases; junction bases not matched to a gene: 7. Germline V gene sequence: CDR1 LGHNT, CDR2 FRNRAP. The CDR3 contains 14 residues. Original data processing: Estimates of nucleated cell counts were drawn from the amplification of reference gene primers. Assay used: immunoSEQ multiplex PCR; TCRdb lists only in-frame clones, some missing. V and J calls and clone size are as listed in that table; D and trimming were resolved from the DNA. The repertoire consists of roughly 250,000 clones, with approximately 87% occurring once and the leading ten covering around 7.8%. This clone was detected only a few times.

Sequencing used peripheral blood. V and J are TRBV12-5 and TRBJ2-1; 7 nucleotides align to TRBD2. This TCR derives from a human donor in a cohort sampled during active COVID-19. The CDR3 DNA sequence: TGTGCTAGTGGATGGCGGGAGATGGACAATGAGCAGTTCTTC. Protein: CASGWREMDNEQFF.